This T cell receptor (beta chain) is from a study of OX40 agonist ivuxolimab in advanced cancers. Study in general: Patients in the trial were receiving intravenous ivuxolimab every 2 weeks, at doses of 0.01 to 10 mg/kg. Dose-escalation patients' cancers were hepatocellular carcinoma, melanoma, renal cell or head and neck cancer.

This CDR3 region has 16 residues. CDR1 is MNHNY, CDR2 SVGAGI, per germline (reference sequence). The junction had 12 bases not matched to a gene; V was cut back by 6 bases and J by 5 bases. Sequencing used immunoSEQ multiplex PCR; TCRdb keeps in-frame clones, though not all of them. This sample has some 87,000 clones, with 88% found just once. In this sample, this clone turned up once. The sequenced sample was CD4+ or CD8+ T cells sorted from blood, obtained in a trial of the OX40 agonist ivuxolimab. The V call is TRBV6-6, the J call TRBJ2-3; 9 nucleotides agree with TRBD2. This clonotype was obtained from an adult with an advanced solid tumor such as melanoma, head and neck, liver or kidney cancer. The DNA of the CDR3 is TGTGCCAGCAGGGTTAGCGGGGGTCATGGGATAGATACGCAGTATTTT. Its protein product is CASRVSGGHGIDTQYF.